This TCR beta chain was recorded in a study of cytomegalovirus exposure and HLA in healthy donors. Study in general: Out of 350 to 400 genotyped donors, approximately 84% belonged to the Caucasian-associated ancestry cluster.

Of note for this clone: Its specificity is unknown.

This PCR relied on a set of 60 Vbeta primers and 13 Jbeta primers. Data came from immunoSEQ multiplex PCR; TCRdb stores just in-frame clones and leaves some out. The sample lists 180,000 or so clones, approximately 73% occurring once. Deletions cut 1 base from V and 5 bases from J, with 23 bases between. This CDR3 spans 18 amino acids. Germline values: CDR1 MGHRA, CDR2 YSYEKL. The study's findings and limits: TCR association rates varied by HLA locus in a later analysis, with DRB1 highest and HLA-C lowest.

The source material was PBMCs. This chain links TRBV4-1 with TRBJ1-2; weak D call: TRBD1 (5 bases). This clonotype originated in a woman aged 30 to 39 in good health and CMV-seropositive. CDR3: CASSQGGGLGIGAYGYTF. The DNA for the CDR3 is TGCGCCAGCAGCCAAGGGGGGGGGTTGGGGATCGGCGCTTATGGCTACACCTTC.